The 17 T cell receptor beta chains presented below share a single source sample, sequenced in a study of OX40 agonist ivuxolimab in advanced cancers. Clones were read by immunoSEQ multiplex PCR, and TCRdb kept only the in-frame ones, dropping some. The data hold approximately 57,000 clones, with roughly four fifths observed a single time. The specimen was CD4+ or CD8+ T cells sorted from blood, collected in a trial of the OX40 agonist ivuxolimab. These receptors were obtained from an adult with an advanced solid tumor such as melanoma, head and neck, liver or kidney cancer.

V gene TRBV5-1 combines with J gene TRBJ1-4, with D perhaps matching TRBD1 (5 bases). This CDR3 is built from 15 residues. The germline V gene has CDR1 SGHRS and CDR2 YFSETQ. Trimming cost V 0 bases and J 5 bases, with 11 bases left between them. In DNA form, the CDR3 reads TGCGCCAGCAGCTTGGTGGTAGGGACGAATGAAAAACTGTTTTTT. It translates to CASSLVVGTNEKLFF.

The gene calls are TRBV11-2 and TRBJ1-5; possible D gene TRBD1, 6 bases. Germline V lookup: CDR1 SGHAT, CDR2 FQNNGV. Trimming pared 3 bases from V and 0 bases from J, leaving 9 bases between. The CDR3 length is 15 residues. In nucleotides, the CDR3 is TGTGCCAGCAGCTTCATGGACAGTAGCAATCAGCCCCAGCATTTT. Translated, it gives CASSFMDSSNQPQHF.

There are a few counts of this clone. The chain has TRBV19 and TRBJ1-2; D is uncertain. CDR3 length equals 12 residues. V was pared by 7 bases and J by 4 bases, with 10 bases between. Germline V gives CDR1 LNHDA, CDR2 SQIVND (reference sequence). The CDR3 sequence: CASTPGSYGYTF. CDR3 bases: TGTGCCAGTACCCCGGGCAGCTATGGCTACACCTTC.

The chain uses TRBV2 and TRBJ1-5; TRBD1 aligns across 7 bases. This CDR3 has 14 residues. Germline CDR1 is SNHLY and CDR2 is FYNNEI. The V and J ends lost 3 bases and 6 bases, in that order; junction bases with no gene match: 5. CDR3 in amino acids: CASSEGQNIQPQHF. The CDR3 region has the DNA TGTGCCAGCAGTGAGGGACAGAATATTCAGCCCCAGCATTTT.

The DNA for the CDR3 is TGTGCCAGCAGCCTAGGGCCGCGCGGGGAGACGCAGTATTTT. It is translated as CASSLGPRGETQYF. This chain joins TRBV11-1 and TRBJ2-3, with D possibly being TRBD2 (6 bases). Per the germline V gene, CDR1 is SGHAT and CDR2 is FQDESV (reference sequence). This CDR3 region has 14 residues. V was cut by 5 bases and J by 9 bases, with 18 bases left in between.

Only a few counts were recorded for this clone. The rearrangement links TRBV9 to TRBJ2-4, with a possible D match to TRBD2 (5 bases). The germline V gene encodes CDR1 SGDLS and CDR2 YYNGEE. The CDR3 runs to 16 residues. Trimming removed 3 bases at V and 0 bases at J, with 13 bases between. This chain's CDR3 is CASSDSDTLAKNIQYF. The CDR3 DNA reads TGTGCCAGCAGCGATAGCGATACCTTAGCCAAAAACATTCAGTACTTC.

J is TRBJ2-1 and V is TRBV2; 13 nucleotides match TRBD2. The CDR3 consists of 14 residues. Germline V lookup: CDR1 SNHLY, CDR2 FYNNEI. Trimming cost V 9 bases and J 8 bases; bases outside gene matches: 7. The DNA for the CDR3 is TGTGCCAGTACCCGACTAGCGGGGGGCCATGAGCAGTTCTTC. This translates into CASTRLAGGHEQFF. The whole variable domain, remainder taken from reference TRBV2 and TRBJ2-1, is EPEVTQTPSHQVTQMGQEVILRCVPISNHLYFYWYRQILGQKVEFLVSFYNNEISEKSEIFDDQFSVERPDGSNFTLKIRSTKLEDSAMYFCASTRLAGGHEQFFGPGTRLTVL.

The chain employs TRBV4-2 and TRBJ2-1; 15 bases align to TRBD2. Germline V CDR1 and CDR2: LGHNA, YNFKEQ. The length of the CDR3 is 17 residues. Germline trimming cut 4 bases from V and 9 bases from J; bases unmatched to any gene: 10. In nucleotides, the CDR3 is TGTGCCAGCAGCCCCGTGGGACTAGCGGGGGGAGGGGTTGAGCAGTTCTTC. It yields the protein CASSPVGLAGGGVEQFF.

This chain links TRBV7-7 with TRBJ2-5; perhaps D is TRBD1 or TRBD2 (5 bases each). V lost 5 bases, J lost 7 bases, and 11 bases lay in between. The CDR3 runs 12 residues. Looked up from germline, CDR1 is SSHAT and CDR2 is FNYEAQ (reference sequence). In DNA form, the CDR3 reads TGTGCCAGCAGCCCTAGTGGGGGGACCCAGTACTTC. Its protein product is CASSPSGGTQYF.

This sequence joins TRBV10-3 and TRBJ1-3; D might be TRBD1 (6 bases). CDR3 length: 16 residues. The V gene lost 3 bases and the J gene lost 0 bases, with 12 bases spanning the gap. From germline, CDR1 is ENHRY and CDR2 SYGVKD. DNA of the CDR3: TGTGCCATCAGTGACGAGGGGGACGCCTCTGGAAACACCATATATTTT. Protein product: CAISDEGDASGNTIYF.

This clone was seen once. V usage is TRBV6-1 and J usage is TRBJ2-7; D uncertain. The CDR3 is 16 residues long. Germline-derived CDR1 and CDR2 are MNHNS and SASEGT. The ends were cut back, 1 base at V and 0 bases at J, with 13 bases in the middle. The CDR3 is CASSEEQAPLSYEQYF. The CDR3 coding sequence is TGTGCCAGCAGTGAAGAGCAGGCACCTCTCTCCTACGAGCAGTACTTC.

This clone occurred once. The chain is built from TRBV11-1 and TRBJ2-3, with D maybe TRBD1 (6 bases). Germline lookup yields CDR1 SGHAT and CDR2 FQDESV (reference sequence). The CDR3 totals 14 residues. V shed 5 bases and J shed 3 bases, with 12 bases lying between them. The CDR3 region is CASSEQGGTDTQYF. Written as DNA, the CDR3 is TGTGCCAGCAGCGAACAGGGTGGGACAGATACGCAGTATTTT.

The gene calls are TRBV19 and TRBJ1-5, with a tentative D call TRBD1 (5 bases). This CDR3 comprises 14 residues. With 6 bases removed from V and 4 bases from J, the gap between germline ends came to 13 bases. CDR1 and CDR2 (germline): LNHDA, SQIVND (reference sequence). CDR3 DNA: TGTGCCAGTAGCCAGGGCCTGGGGAATCAGCCCCAGCATTTT. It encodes CASSQGLGNQPQHF.

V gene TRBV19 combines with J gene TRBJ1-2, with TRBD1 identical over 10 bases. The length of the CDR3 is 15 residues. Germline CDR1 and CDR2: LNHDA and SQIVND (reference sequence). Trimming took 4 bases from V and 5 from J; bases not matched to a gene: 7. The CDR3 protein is CASSNRQGARYGYTF. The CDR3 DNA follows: TGTGCCAGTAGTAACCGACAGGGGGCCCGGTATGGCTACACCTTC.

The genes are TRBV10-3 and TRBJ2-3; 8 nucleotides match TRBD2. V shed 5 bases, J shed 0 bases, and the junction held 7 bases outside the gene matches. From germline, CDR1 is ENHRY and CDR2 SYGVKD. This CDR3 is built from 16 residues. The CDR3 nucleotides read TGTGCCATCAGTATAGGGAGCGGGGGTAGCACAGATACGCAGTATTTT. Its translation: CAISIGSGGSTDTQYF.

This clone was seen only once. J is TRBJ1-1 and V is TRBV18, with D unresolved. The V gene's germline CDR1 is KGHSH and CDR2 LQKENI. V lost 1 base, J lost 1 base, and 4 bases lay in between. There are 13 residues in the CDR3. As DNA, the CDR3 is TGTGCCAGCTCACCACTGGGGAACACTGAAGCTTTCTTT. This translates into CASSPLGNTEAFF. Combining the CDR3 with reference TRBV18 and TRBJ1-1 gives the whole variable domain NAGVMQNPRHLVRRRGQEARLRCSPMKGHSHVYWYRQLPEEGLKFMVYLQKENIIDESGMPKERFSAEFPKEGPSILRIQQVVRGDSAAYFCASSPLGNTEAFFGQGTRLTVV.

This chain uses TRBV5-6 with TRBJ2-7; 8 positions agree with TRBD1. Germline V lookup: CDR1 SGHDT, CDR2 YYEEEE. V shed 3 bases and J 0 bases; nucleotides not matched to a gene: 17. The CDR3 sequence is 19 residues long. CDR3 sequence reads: CASSSPWGDRGQGSYEQYF. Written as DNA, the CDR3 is TGTGCCAGCAGCTCCCCCTGGGGAGACAGGGGTCAGGGCTCCTACGAGCAGTACTTC.